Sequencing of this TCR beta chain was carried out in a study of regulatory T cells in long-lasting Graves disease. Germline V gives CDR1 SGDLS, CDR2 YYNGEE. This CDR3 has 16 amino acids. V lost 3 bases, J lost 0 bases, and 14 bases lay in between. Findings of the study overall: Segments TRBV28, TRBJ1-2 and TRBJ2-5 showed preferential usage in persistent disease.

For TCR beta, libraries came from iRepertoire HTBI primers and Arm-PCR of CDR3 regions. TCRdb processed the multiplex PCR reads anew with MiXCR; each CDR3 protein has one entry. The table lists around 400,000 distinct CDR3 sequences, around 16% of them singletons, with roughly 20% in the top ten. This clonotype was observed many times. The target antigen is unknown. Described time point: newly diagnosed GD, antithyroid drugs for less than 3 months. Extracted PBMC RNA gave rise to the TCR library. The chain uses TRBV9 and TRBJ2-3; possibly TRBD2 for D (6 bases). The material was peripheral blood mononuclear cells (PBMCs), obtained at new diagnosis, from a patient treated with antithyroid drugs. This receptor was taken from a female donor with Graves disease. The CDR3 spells CASSGLGGTSTDTQYF. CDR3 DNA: TGTGCCAGCAGCGGCTTGGGCGGGACTAGCACAGATACGCAGTATTTT.